A selection of T cell receptor beta chains follows, all from one sample in a study of blood T cell repertoires in COVID-19. The repertoire was sequenced with immunoSEQ multiplex PCR; TCRdb's copy has only in-frame clones and lacks some. The sample records approximately 500,000 clones, roughly 88% being singletons. Sequencing was performed on peripheral blood. The receptors originated from a human donor in a cohort sampled during active COVID-19. Each CDR3 is given with its conserved first and last residue. A D gene is named only where the DNA matches it firmly. Size is stated for part of the rows, as once, few or many counts, or as a class when the clone is expanded.

J | V | size | D | DNA | CDR3
TRBJ1-1 | TRBV5-1 | - | - | TGCGCCAGCAGCTTAACTCAGGGGTTGAACACTGAAGCTTTCTTT | CASSLTQGLNTEAFF
TRBJ1-1 | TRBV6-2/TRBV6-3 | - | TRBD1 | TGTGCCAGCAGTTACCTGGGACAGGGAGGAGTAGTAGCTTTCTTT | CASSYLGQGGVVAFF
TRBJ2-5 | TRBV2 | - | TRBD2 | TGTGCCAGCAGTCCAGCGGGAGAGAGAGAGACCCAGTACTTC | CASSPAGERETQYF
TRBJ2-5 | TRBV2 | - | TRBD2 | TGTGCCAGCAGTGTTCGACTAGCGGGAGAACGACAAGAGACCCAGTACTTC | CASSVRLAGERQETQYF
TRBJ1-1 | TRBV12-2 | once | - | TGTGCAAGTCGCTATTACAGGCGGCGGACTGAAGCTTTCTTT | CASRYYRRRTEAFF
TRBJ2-3 | TRBV7-9 | - | TRBD2 | TGTGCCAGCAGACGAACTAGCGGGAGAGGGGATACGCAGTATTTT | CASRRTSGRGDTQYF
TRBJ2-7 | TRBV5-1 | - | TRBD2 | TGCGCCAGCAGCTTGGAGATGGCGGGAGGCGCCTACGAGCAGTACTTC | CASSLEMAGGAYEQYF
TRBJ2-1 | TRBV7-3 | - | TRBD2 | TGTGCCAGCAGCTGGACTAGCGGGAGTTTCGATGAGCAGTTCTTC | CASSWTSGSFDEQFF
TRBJ1-1 | TRBV12-5 | - | - | TGTGCTAGTGGCCAGGACACTGGGACTGAAGCTTTCTTT | CASGQDTGTEAFF
TRBJ1-2 | TRBV7-9 | once | - | TGTGCCAGCAGCTTAACGACAGCTGCTAACTATGGCTACACCTTC | CASSLTTAANYGYTF
TRBJ2-3 | TRBV30 | - | - | TGTGCCTGGACCTTGGGGGGTCCCCTCACAGATACGCAGTATTTT | CAWTLGGPLTDTQYF
TRBJ2-7 | TRBV5-1 | few | - | TGCGCCAGCAGCTTTATTCCTAGCAGTTCCTACGAGCAGTACTTC | CASSFIPSSSYEQYF
TRBJ2-1 | TRBV11-3 | - | TRBD2 | TGTGCCAGCAGCTTAGCTAGCGGGGGACTCAATGAGCAGTTCTTC | CASSLASGGLNEQFF
TRBJ2-2 | TRBV6-2/TRBV6-3 | - | TRBD1 | TGTGCCAGCAGTCCCGACAGGGGCCCTTTCTCCGGGGGAACCGGGGAGCTGTTTTTT | CASSPDRGPFSGGTGELFF
TRBJ1-4 | TRBV12-3/TRBV12-4 | - | - | TGTGCCAGCAGTGAGCATGAAAAACTGTTTTTT | CASSEHEKLFF
TRBJ2-2 | TRBV4-1 | - | - | TGCGCCAGCAGCCCAATACTAGCAGGGGGATCCCTATGGGGGGAGCTGTTTTTT | CASSPILAGGSLWGELFF
TRBJ2-1 | TRBV5-1 | few | TRBD2 | TGCGCCAGCAGCTTGGGACTAGCGGCCAATGAGCAGTTCTTC | CASSLGLAANEQFF